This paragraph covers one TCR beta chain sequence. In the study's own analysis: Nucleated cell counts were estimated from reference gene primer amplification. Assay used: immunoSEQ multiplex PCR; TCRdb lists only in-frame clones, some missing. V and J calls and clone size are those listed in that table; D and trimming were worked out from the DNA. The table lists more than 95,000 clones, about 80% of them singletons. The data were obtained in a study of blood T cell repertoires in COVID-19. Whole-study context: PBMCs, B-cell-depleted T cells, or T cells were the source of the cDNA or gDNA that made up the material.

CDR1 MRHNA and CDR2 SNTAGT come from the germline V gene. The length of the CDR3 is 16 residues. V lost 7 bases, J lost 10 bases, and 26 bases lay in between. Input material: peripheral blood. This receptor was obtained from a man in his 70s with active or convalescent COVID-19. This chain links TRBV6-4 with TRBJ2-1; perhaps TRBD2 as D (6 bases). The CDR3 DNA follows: TGTGCCAGCACCTGTTGGGGGACGCGGGGTTCCGACGAGCAGTTCTTC. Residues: CASTCWGTRGSDEQFF.